These T cell receptor beta chains were read from a single sample in a study of blood T cell repertoires in COVID-19. Method: immunoSEQ multiplex PCR; TCRdb's copy keeps in-frame clones and lacks some. The data show over 60,000 clones, 82% seen once. Sequenced input: peripheral blood. These receptors were collected from a human donor in a cohort sampled during active COVID-19. CDR3s include the opening cysteine and the closing phenylalanine or tryptophan. A D gene is named only where the DNA matches it firmly. A clone size is listed for some rows: how often the clone was seen (once, few, many), or a class if it is expanded.

cdr3_length: 17
v_call: TRBV3-1/TRBV3-2
d_call: TRBD1
clone_size: -
j_call: TRBJ1-4
cdr3_aa: CASSQGGTGLTNEKLFF
cdr3_nt: TGTGCCAGCAGCCAAGGGGGGACAGGTTTGACTAATGAAAAACTGTTTTTT

cdr3_length: 15
v_call: TRBV7-2
d_call: TRBD1
clone_size: once
j_call: TRBJ2-1
cdr3_aa: CASSPWDSGHNEQFF
cdr3_nt: TGTGCCAGCAGCCCCTGGGACAGTGGGCACAATGAGCAGTTCTTC

cdr3_length: 16
v_call: TRBV11-3
d_call: TRBD2
clone_size: -
j_call: TRBJ2-1
cdr3_aa: CASSPGGSGGAVEQFF
cdr3_nt: TGTGCCAGCAGCCCAGGGGGTAGCGGGGGGGCGGTTGAGCAGTTCTTC

cdr3_length: 15
v_call: TRBV10-3
d_call: -
clone_size: -
j_call: TRBJ2-2
cdr3_aa: CAIRESLGNTGELFF
cdr3_nt: TGTGCCATCAGAGAGAGTCTAGGAAACACCGGGGAGCTGTTTTTT

cdr3_length: 13
v_call: TRBV6-5
d_call: TRBD1
clone_size: once
j_call: TRBJ1-1
cdr3_aa: CASWTGATTEAFF
cdr3_nt: TGTGCCAGCTGGACAGGGGCTACCACTGAAGCTTTCTTT

cdr3_length: 15
v_call: TRBV15
d_call: -
clone_size: -
j_call: TRBJ1-5
cdr3_aa: CATSRDQMGDQPQHF
cdr3_nt: TGTGCCACCAGCAGAGATCAGATGGGAGACCAGCCCCAGCATTTT

cdr3_length: 13
v_call: TRBV12-5
d_call: -
clone_size: -
j_call: TRBJ1-2
cdr3_aa: CASGTQGSYGYTF
cdr3_nt: TGTGCTAGTGGTACACAGGGTAGCTATGGCTACACCTTC

cdr3_length: 15
v_call: TRBV12-5
d_call: -
clone_size: few
j_call: TRBJ2-7
cdr3_aa: CASGLDRPLPYEQYF
cdr3_nt: TGTGCTAGTGGACTCGACAGGCCCCTTCCCTACGAGCAGTACTTC

cdr3_length: 14
v_call: TRBV27
d_call: -
clone_size: few
j_call: TRBJ2-2
cdr3_aa: CASKTLGAAGELFF
cdr3_nt: TGTGCCAGCAAAACCCTAGGGGCGGCCGGGGAGCTGTTTTTT

cdr3_length: 15
v_call: TRBV2
d_call: TRBD2
clone_size: few
j_call: TRBJ2-7
cdr3_aa: CASSRLAGDTYEQYF
cdr3_nt: TGTGCCAGCAGCCGACTAGCGGGGGATACCTACGAGCAGTACTTC

cdr3_length: 14
v_call: TRBV7-2
d_call: -
clone_size: -
j_call: TRBJ2-6
cdr3_aa: CASSYNSGANVLTF
cdr3_nt: TGTGCCAGCAGCTACAACTCTGGGGCCAACGTCCTGACTTTC

cdr3_length: 12
v_call: TRBV7-8
d_call: -
clone_size: few
j_call: TRBJ1-2
cdr3_aa: CASSLAFLGYTF
cdr3_nt: TGTGCCAGCAGCTTAGCCTTCCTTGGCTACACCTTC

cdr3_length: 18
v_call: TRBV19
d_call: TRBD2
clone_size: once
j_call: TRBJ2-3
cdr3_aa: CASSGGLAGTPSTDTQYF
cdr3_nt: TGTGCCAGTAGTGGGGGACTAGCGGGGACCCCCAGCACAGATACGCAGTATTTT

cdr3_length: 16
v_call: TRBV25-1
d_call: TRBD1
clone_size: -
j_call: TRBJ1-1
cdr3_aa: CASSGPTGPIFNEAFF
cdr3_nt: TGTGCCAGCAGTGGGCCGACAGGGCCTATCTTTAATGAAGCTTTCTTT

cdr3_length: 16
v_call: TRBV5-5
d_call: -
clone_size: -
j_call: TRBJ1-1
cdr3_aa: CASSLVGRAENTEAFF
cdr3_nt: TGTGCCAGCAGCTTGGTCGGGAGAGCTGAGAACACTGAAGCTTTCTTT

cdr3_length: 16
v_call: TRBV2
d_call: -
clone_size: -
j_call: TRBJ2-5
cdr3_aa: CASSAIRVTGAETQYF
cdr3_nt: TGTGCCAGCAGCGCCATTAGAGTGACAGGCGCAGAGACCCAGTACTTC

cdr3_length: 15
v_call: TRBV7-2
d_call: -
clone_size: once
j_call: TRBJ2-3
cdr3_aa: CASSPERASWDTQYF
cdr3_nt: TGTGCCAGCAGCCCTGAGCGGGCCAGCTGGGATACGCAGTATTTT

cdr3_length: 12
v_call: TRBV10-2
d_call: -
clone_size: few
j_call: TRBJ2-7
cdr3_aa: CASSEPFYEQYF
cdr3_nt: TGCGCCAGCAGTGAGCCCTTCTACGAGCAGTACTTC

cdr3_length: 13
v_call: TRBV29-1
d_call: -
clone_size: -
j_call: TRBJ1-2
cdr3_aa: CSVHSGRGYGYTF
cdr3_nt: TGCAGCGTTCATTCTGGCAGGGGCTATGGCTACACCTTC

cdr3_length: 19
v_call: TRBV27
d_call: TRBD1
clone_size: once
j_call: TRBJ1-1
cdr3_aa: CASSLDGQVGVLMNTEAFF
cdr3_nt: TGTGCCAGCAGTTTAGACGGACAGGTTGGGGTGCTAATGAACACTGAAGCTTTCTTT

cdr3_length: 15
v_call: TRBV27
d_call: TRBD1
clone_size: once
j_call: TRBJ1-6
cdr3_aa: CASSEDYRGHSPLHF
cdr3_nt: TGTGCCAGCAGTGAGGATTACAGGGGGCATTCACCCCTCCACTTT

cdr3_length: 12
v_call: TRBV11-2
d_call: TRBD1
clone_size: -
j_call: TRBJ1-2
cdr3_aa: CASSSTGDGYTF
cdr3_nt: TGTGCCAGCAGCTCGACAGGGGATGGCTACACCTTC

cdr3_length: 13
v_call: TRBV11-3
d_call: TRBD1
clone_size: -
j_call: TRBJ1-1
cdr3_aa: CASSFGTGSEAFF
cdr3_nt: TGTGCCAGCAGCTTTGGGACAGGGAGTGAAGCTTTCTTT

cdr3_length: 15
v_call: TRBV6-5
d_call: -
clone_size: -
j_call: TRBJ2-6
cdr3_aa: CASSPGGPGANVLTF
cdr3_nt: TGTGCCAGCAGCCCGGGGGGCCCCGGGGCCAACGTCCTGACTTTC

cdr3_length: 14
v_call: TRBV29-1
d_call: -
clone_size: -
j_call: TRBJ2-6
cdr3_aa: CSVVAGVGANVLTF
cdr3_nt: TGCAGCGTTGTGGCAGGGGTTGGGGCCAACGTCCTGACTTTC

cdr3_length: 15
v_call: TRBV19
d_call: -
clone_size: -
j_call: TRBJ1-2
cdr3_aa: CASSQDNSGAYGYTF
cdr3_nt: TGTGCCAGTAGTCAAGATAACTCGGGAGCCTATGGCTACACCTTC

cdr3_length: 15
v_call: TRBV2
d_call: -
clone_size: few
j_call: TRBJ1-6
cdr3_aa: CASSVESSYNSPLHF
cdr3_nt: TGTGCCAGCAGTGTGGAGAGCTCCTATAATTCACCCCTCCACTTT

cdr3_length: 13
v_call: TRBV2
d_call: -
clone_size: -
j_call: TRBJ1-1
cdr3_aa: CASSERVNTEAFF
cdr3_nt: TGTGCCAGCAGTGAGAGGGTAAACACTGAAGCTTTCTTT

cdr3_length: 14
v_call: TRBV29-1
d_call: -
clone_size: -
j_call: TRBJ1-5
cdr3_aa: CSVGGANSNQPQHF
cdr3_nt: TGCAGCGTGGGGGGAGCGAATAGCAATCAGCCCCAGCATTTT

cdr3_length: 14
v_call: TRBV2
d_call: -
clone_size: -
j_call: TRBJ1-2
cdr3_aa: CASRSGEGNYGYTF
cdr3_nt: TGTGCCAGCAGATCCGGGGAGGGGAACTATGGCTACACCTTC

cdr3_length: 14
v_call: TRBV6-2/TRBV6-3
d_call: TRBD2
clone_size: once
j_call: TRBJ2-3
cdr3_aa: CASSSNSGEDTQYF
cdr3_nt: TGTGCCAGCAGTTCTAATAGCGGGGAAGATACGCAGTATTTT

cdr3_length: 15
v_call: TRBV12-5
d_call: TRBD2
clone_size: -
j_call: TRBJ2-5
cdr3_aa: CASGLWLAGAETQYF
cdr3_nt: TGTGCTAGTGGTTTGTGGCTAGCGGGGGCTGAGACCCAGTACTTC

cdr3_length: 14
v_call: TRBV3-1/TRBV3-2
d_call: -
clone_size: -
j_call: TRBJ2-7
cdr3_aa: CASSPRGGRNEQYF
cdr3_nt: TGTGCCAGCAGCCCGAGGGGGGGAAGGAACGAGCAGTACTTC

cdr3_length: 14
v_call: TRBV5-1
d_call: TRBD1
clone_size: few
j_call: TRBJ1-5
cdr3_aa: CASSNGQGGQPQHF
cdr3_nt: TGCGCCAGCTCGAATGGACAGGGAGGACAGCCCCAGCATTTT

cdr3_length: 14
v_call: TRBV6-4
d_call: TRBD1
clone_size: -
j_call: TRBJ1-5
cdr3_aa: CASSGDRGNQPQHF
cdr3_nt: TGTGCCAGCAGTGGGGACAGGGGCAATCAGCCCCAGCATTTT

cdr3_length: 13
v_call: TRBV18
d_call: TRBD1
clone_size: -
j_call: TRBJ1-2
cdr3_aa: CASSPAGGYGYTF
cdr3_nt: TGTGCCAGCTCACCAGCAGGGGGCTACGGCTACACCTTC

cdr3_length: 15
v_call: TRBV5-1
d_call: TRBD2
clone_size: -
j_call: TRBJ2-5
cdr3_aa: CASSIAGGTQETQYF
cdr3_nt: TGCGCCAGCAGTATAGCGGGGGGTACCCAAGAGACCCAGTACTTC

cdr3_length: 14
v_call: TRBV7-9
d_call: -
clone_size: -
j_call: TRBJ1-4
cdr3_aa: CASSPTHRDEKLFF
cdr3_nt: TGTGCCAGCAGCCCTACCCACAGGGATGAAAAACTGTTTTTT

cdr3_length: 14
v_call: TRBV2
d_call: TRBD1
clone_size: -
j_call: TRBJ2-5
cdr3_aa: CATHRDRGWETQYF
cdr3_nt: TGTGCCACTCACCGGGACAGGGGTTGGGAGACCCAGTACTTC